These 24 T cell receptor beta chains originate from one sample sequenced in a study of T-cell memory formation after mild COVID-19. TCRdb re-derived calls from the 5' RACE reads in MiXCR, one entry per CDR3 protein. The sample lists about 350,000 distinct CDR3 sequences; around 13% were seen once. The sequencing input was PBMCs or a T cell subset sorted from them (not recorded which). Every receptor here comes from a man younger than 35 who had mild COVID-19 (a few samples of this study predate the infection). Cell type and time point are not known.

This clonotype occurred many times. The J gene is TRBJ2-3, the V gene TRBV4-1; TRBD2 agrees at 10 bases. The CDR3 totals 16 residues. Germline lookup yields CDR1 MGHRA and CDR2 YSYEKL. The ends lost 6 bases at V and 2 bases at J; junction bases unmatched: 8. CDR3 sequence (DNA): TGCGCCAGCAGATTAGACGGACTAGCGGTCACAGATACGCAGTATTTT. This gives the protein CASRLDGLAVTDTQYF.

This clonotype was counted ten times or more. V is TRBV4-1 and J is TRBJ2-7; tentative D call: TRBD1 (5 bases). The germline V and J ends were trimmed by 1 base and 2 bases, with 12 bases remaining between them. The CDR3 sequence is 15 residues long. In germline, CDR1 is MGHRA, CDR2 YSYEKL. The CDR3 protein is CASSQVAGQTYEQYV. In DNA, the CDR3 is TGCGCCAGCAGCCAAGTGGCAGGGCAGACCTACGAGCAGTACGTC.

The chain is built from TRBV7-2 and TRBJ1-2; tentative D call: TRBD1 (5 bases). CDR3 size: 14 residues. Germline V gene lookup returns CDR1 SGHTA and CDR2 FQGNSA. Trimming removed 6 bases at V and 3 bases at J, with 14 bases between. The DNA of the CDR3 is TGTGCCAGCAGACCCCCCGGGGGTTACTATGGCTACACCTTC. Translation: CASRPPGGYYGYTF.

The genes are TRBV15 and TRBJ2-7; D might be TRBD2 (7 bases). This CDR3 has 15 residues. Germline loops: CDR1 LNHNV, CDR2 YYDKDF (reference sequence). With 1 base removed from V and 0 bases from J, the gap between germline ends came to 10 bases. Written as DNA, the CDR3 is TGTGCCACCAGCAGAGTGGCGGGGGCCTCCTACGAGCAGTACTTC. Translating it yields CATSRVAGASYEQYF.

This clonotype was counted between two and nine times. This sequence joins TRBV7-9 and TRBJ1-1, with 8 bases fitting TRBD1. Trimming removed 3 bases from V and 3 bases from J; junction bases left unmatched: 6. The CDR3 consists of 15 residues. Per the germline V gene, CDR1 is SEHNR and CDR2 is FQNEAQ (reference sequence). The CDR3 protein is CASSFERTGHTEAFF. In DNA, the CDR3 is TGTGCCAGCAGCTTCGAAAGGACAGGGCACACTGAAGCTTTCTTT.

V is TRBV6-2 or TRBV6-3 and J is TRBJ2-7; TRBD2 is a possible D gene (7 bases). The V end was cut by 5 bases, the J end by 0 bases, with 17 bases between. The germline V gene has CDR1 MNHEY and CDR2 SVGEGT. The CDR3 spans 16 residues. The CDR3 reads CASSRGGGYLSYEQYV. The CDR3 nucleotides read TGTGCCAGCAGTAGGGGGGGCGGGTACCTCTCCTACGAGCAGTACGTC.

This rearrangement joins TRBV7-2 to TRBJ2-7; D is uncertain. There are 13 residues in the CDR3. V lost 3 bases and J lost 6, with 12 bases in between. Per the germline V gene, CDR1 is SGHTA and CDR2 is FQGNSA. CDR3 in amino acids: CASSFSLQSEQYV. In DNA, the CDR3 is TGTGCCAGCAGCTTTTCGCTTCAGAGCGAGCAGTACGTC.

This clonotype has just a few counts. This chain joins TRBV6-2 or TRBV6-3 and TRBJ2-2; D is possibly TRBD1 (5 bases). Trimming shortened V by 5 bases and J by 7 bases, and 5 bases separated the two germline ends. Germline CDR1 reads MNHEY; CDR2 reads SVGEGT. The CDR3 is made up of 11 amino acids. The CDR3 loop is CASSRGGELFF. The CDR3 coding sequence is TGTGCCAGCAGTAGGGGCGGGGAGCTGTTTTTT.

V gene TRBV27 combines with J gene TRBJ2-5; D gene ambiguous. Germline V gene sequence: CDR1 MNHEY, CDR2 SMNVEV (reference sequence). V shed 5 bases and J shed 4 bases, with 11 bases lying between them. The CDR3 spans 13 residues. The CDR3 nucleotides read TGTGCCAGCAGTCCCCAGCTTGGAGAGACCCAGTACTTC. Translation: CASSPQLGETQYF.

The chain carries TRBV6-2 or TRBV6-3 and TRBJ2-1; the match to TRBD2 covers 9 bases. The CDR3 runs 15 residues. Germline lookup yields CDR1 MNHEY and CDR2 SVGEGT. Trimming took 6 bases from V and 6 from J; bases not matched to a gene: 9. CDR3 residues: CASRSGTSFSNEQFF. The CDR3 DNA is TGTGCCAGCAGATCCGGGACTAGCTTTTCCAATGAGCAGTTCTTC.

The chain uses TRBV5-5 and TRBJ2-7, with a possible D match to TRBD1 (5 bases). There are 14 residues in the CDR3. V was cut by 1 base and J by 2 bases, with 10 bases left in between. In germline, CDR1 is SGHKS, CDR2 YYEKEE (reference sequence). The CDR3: CASSLFGATYEQYF. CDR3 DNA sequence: TGTGCCAGCAGCTTGTTTGGGGCCACCTACGAGCAGTACTTC. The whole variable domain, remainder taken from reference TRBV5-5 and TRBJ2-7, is DAGVTQSPTHLIKTRGQQVTLRCSPISGHKSVSWYQQVLGQGPQFIFQYYEKEERGRGNFPDRFSARQFPNYSSELNVNALLLGDSALYLCASSLFGATYEQYFGPGTRLTVT.

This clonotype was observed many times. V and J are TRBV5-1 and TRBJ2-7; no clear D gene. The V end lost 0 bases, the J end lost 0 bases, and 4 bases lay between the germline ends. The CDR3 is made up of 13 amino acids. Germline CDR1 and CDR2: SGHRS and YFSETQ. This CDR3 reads CASSLDNSYEQYF. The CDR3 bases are TGCGCCAGCAGCTTGGACAACTCCTACGAGCAGTACTTC. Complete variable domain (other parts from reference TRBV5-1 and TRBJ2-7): KAGVTQTPRYLIKTRGQQVTLSCSPISGHRSVSWYQQTPGQGLQFLFEYFSETQRNKGNFPGRFSGRQFSNSRSEMNVSTLELGDSALYLCASSLDNSYEQYFGPGTRLTVT.

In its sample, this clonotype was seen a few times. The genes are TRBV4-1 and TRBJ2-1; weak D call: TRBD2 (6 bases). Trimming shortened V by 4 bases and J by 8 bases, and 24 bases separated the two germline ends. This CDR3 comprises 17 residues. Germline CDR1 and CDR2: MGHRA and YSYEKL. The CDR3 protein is CASSPSAGILGGDEQFF. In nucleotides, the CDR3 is TGCGCCAGCAGCCCGTCGGCGGGAATCTTGGGCGGCGATGAGCAGTTCTTC.

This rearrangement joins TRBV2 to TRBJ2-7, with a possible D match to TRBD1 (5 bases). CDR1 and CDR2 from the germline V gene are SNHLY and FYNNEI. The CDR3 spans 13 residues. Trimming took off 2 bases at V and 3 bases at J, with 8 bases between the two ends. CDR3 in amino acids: CASSETGHYEQYV. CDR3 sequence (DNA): TGTGCCAGCAGTGAAACAGGACACTACGAGCAGTACGTC.

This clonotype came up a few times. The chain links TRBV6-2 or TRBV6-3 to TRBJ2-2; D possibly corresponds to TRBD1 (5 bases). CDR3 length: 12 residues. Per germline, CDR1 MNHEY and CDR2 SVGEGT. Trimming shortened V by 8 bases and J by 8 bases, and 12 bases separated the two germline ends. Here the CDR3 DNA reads TGTGCCAGCGGACACCGGACAGGGGAGCTGTTTTTT. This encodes CASGHRTGELFF.

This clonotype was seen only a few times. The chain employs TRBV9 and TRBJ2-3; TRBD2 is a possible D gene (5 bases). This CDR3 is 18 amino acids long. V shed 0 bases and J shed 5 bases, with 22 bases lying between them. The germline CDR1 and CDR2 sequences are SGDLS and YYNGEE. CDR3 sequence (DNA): TGTGCCAGCAGCGTAGCTATCCCGGCACCCGGAGGAGGAGATACGCAGTATTTT. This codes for CASSVAIPAPGGGDTQYF.

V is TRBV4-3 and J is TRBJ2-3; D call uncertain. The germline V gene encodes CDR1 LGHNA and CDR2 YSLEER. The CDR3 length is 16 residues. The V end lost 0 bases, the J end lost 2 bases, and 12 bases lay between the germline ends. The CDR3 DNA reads TGCGCCAGCAGCCAAGATCCTCCGACGGTCACAGATACGCAGTATTTT. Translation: CASSQDPPTVTDTQYF.

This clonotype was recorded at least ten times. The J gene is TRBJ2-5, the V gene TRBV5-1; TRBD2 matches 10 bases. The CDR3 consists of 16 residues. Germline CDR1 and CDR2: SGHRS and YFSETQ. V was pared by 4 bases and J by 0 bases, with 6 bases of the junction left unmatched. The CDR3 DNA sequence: TGCGCCAGCAGCGTTAGCGGGGGGCCTCACCAAGAGACCCAGTACTTC. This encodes CASSVSGGPHQETQYF.

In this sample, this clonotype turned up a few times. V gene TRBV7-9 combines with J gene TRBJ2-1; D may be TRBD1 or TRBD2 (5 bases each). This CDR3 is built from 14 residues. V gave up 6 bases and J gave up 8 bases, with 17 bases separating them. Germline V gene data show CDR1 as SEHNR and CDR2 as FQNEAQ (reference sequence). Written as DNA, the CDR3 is TGTGCCAGCAGATCATGGGACCGCTTCCATGAGCAGTTCTTC. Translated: CASRSWDRFHEQFF.

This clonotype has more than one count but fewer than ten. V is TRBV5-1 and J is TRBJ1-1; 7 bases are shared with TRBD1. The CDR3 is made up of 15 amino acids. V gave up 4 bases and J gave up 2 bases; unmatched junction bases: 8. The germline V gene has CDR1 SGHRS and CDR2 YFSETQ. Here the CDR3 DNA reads TGCGCCAGCAGCACGGAGGGGGCGTTTAACACTGAAGCTTTCTTT. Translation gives CASSTEGAFNTEAFF.

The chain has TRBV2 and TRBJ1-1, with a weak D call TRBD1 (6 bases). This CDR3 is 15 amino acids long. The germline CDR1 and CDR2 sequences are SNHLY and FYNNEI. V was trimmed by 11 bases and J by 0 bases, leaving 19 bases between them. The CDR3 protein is CAAAGDPFMNTEAFF. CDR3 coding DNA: TGTGCCGCGGCAGGGGACCCCTTTATGAACACTGAAGCTTTCTTT.

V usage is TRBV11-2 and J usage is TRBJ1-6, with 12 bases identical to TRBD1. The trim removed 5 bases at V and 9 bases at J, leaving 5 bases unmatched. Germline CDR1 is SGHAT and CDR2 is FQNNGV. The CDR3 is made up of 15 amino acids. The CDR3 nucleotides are TGTGCCAGCAGCGTGGGACAGGGGGCTCGTTCACCCCTCCACTTT. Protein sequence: CASSVGQGARSPLHF.

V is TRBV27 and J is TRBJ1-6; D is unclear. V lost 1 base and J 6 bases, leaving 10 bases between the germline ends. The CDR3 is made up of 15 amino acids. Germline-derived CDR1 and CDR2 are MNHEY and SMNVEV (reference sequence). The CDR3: CASSLLGFSNSPLHF. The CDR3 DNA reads TGTGCCAGCAGTTTATTGGGGTTCTCTAATTCACCCCTCCACTTT.

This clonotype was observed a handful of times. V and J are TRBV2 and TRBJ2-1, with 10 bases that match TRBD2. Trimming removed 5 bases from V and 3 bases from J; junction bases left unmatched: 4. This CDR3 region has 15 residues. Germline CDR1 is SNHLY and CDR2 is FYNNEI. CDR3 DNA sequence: TGTGCCAGCAGTCCCGAGCGGGGGGGCTACAATGAGCAGTTCTTC. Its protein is CASSPERGGYNEQFF.